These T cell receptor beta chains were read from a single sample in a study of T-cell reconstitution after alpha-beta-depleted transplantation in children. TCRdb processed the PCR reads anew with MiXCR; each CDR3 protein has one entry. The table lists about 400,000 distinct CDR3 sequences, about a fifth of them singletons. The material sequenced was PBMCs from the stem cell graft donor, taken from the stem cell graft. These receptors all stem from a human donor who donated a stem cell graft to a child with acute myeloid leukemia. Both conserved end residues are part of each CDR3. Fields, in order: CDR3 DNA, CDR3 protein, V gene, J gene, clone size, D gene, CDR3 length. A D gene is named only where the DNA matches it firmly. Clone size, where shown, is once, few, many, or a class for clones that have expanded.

CDR3 DNA: TGTGCCAGCTCTGGTAGCGGGAACTACGAGCAGTACTTC
CDR3 protein: CASSGSGNYEQYF
V gene: TRBV6-1
J gene: TRBJ2-7
clone size: -
D gene: TRBD2
CDR3 length: 13

CDR3 DNA: TGTGCCAGCAGCCCTAACCCGGGACAGTCCTACAATGAGCAGTTCTTC
CDR3 protein: CASSPNPGQSYNEQFF
V gene: TRBV9
J gene: TRBJ2-1
clone size: -
D gene: TRBD1
CDR3 length: 16

CDR3 DNA: TGCAGTGCTAGGACAGGCAGTTACGAGCAGTACTTC
CDR3 protein: CSARTGSYEQYF
V gene: TRBV20-1
J gene: TRBJ2-7
clone size: many
D gene: -
CDR3 length: 12

CDR3 DNA: TGTGCCAGCAGGTTAAGGGGTCCCGAGCCGTATGAGCAGTTCTTC
CDR3 protein: CASRLRGPEPYEQFF
V gene: TRBV7-8
J gene: TRBJ2-1
clone size: -
D gene: -
CDR3 length: 15

CDR3 DNA: TGTGCCAGCAGCAGGGGACTAGCGGACCAATACAATGAGCAGTTCTTC
CDR3 protein: CASSRGLADQYNEQFF
V gene: TRBV7-3
J gene: TRBJ2-1
clone size: -
D gene: TRBD2
CDR3 length: 16

CDR3 DNA: TGCAGCGTTGAAACAGGCAGGACCTACAATGAGCAGTTCTTC
CDR3 protein: CSVETGRTYNEQFF
V gene: TRBV29-1
J gene: TRBJ2-1
clone size: -
D gene: -
CDR3 length: 14

CDR3 DNA: TGTGCCAGCAGAAGTTGGGGTCTCGATGAGCAGTTCTTC
CDR3 protein: CASRSWGLDEQFF
V gene: TRBV12-3/TRBV12-4
J gene: TRBJ2-1
clone size: few
D gene: -
CDR3 length: 13

CDR3 DNA: TGCAGCGTTGGGGTGGGACAAACTTACACCGGGGAGCTGTTTTTT
CDR3 protein: CSVGVGQTYTGELFF
V gene: TRBV29-1
J gene: TRBJ2-2
clone size: -
D gene: -
CDR3 length: 15

CDR3 DNA: TGTGCCAGCAGTTTACAGGGGGCCTCCAGGAATGAGCAGTTCTTC
CDR3 protein: CASSLQGASRNEQFF
V gene: TRBV28
J gene: TRBJ2-1
clone size: few
D gene: TRBD1
CDR3 length: 15

CDR3 DNA: TGTGCCAGCAGCACCCCGGGACTTAACAATGAGCAGTTCTTC
CDR3 protein: CASSTPGLNNEQFF
V gene: TRBV9
J gene: TRBJ2-1
clone size: few
D gene: -
CDR3 length: 14

CDR3 DNA: TGTGCCAGCAGCTTCGGGACTAGCGGGAGGCACATCACAGATACGCAGTATTTT
CDR3 protein: CASSFGTSGRHITDTQYF
V gene: TRBV7-3
J gene: TRBJ2-3
clone size: few
D gene: TRBD2
CDR3 length: 18

CDR3 DNA: TGTGCCAGCAGCTCCAGCAGCGGGAGGGATGAGCAGTTCTTC
CDR3 protein: CASSSSSGRDEQFF
V gene: TRBV7-2
J gene: TRBJ2-1
clone size: many
D gene: TRBD2
CDR3 length: 14

CDR3 DNA: TGTGCCAGCAGTCCCCGGGGGAGGGAGAACACTGAAGCTTTCTTT
CDR3 protein: CASSPRGRENTEAFF
V gene: TRBV6-5
J gene: TRBJ1-1
clone size: many
D gene: -
CDR3 length: 15

CDR3 DNA: TGTGCCAGCAGCGTCGACTACGGCGGTGAGCAGTTCTTC
CDR3 protein: CASSVDYGGEQFF
V gene: TRBV2
J gene: TRBJ2-1
clone size: -
D gene: -
CDR3 length: 13

CDR3 DNA: TGTGCCAGCAGCCCAAGACTGAAAGGAGAAGGGAGGGAGCAGTACTTC
CDR3 protein: CASSPRLKGEGREQYF
V gene: TRBV3-1
J gene: TRBJ2-7
clone size: -
D gene: -
CDR3 length: 16

CDR3 DNA: TGCAGTGCTAGAGGGCGCAGCGGGACGGGCGCTGAGCAGTTCTTC
CDR3 protein: CSARGRSGTGAEQFF
V gene: TRBV20-1
J gene: TRBJ2-1
clone size: -
D gene: TRBD2
CDR3 length: 15

CDR3 DNA: TGTGCCAGCAGCCTTAAGGGATCTAGCGGGTTCTACGAGCAGTACTTC
CDR3 protein: CASSLKGSSGFYEQYF
V gene: TRBV7-2
J gene: TRBJ2-7
clone size: few
D gene: TRBD2
CDR3 length: 16

CDR3 DNA: TGTGCCAGCAGTTGGACAGGCGATCAGCCCCAGCATTTT
CDR3 protein: CASSWTGDQPQHF
V gene: TRBV28
J gene: TRBJ1-5
clone size: few
D gene: TRBD1
CDR3 length: 13

CDR3 DNA: TGTGCCACCAGTGCGGAGGGCTACGAGCAGTACTTC
CDR3 protein: CATSAEGYEQYF
V gene: TRBV24-1
J gene: TRBJ2-7
clone size: many
D gene: -
CDR3 length: 12

CDR3 DNA: TGTGCCAGCAGAACGACCGGGACAGGGAAGGGCGAGCAGTACTTC
CDR3 protein: CASRTTGTGKGEQYF
V gene: TRBV25-1
J gene: TRBJ2-7
clone size: -
D gene: TRBD1
CDR3 length: 15

CDR3 DNA: TGTGCCAGCTCACCCCAGTTCGATACGCAGTATTTT
CDR3 protein: CASSPQFDTQYF
V gene: TRBV18
J gene: TRBJ2-3
clone size: few
D gene: -
CDR3 length: 12

CDR3 DNA: TGCGCCAGCAGCCAAGGAAGCCGCGCGGGAGGCTACGAGCAGTACTTC
CDR3 protein: CASSQGSRAGGYEQYF
V gene: TRBV4-3
J gene: TRBJ2-7
clone size: few
D gene: TRBD2
CDR3 length: 16

CDR3 DNA: TGCAGCGTCCTCGGCCCTAGCGGGAGACCCTCCTACGAGCAGTACTTC
CDR3 protein: CSVLGPSGRPSYEQYF
V gene: TRBV29-1
J gene: TRBJ2-7
clone size: few
D gene: TRBD2
CDR3 length: 16

CDR3 DNA: TGTGCCAGCAGCTTAGCGGGTATAGGCCTCTCTGGGGCCAACGTCCTGACTTTC
CDR3 protein: CASSLAGIGLSGANVLTF
V gene: TRBV7-2
J gene: TRBJ2-6
clone size: -
D gene: -
CDR3 length: 18

CDR3 DNA: TGTGCCAGCCGTCGTGGGCAGTCCTACGAGCAGTACTTC
CDR3 protein: CASRRGQSYEQYF
V gene: TRBV27
J gene: TRBJ2-7
clone size: few
D gene: -
CDR3 length: 13

CDR3 DNA: TGCAGTGCTAGAGATAAGGTAACAAGCTACGAGCAGTACTTC
CDR3 protein: CSARDKVTSYEQYF
V gene: TRBV20-1
J gene: TRBJ2-7
clone size: many
D gene: -
CDR3 length: 14

CDR3 DNA: TGTGCCAGCAGGGGCAATTTGGACACTGAAGCTTTCTTT
CDR3 protein: CASRGNLDTEAFF
V gene: TRBV7-3
J gene: TRBJ1-1
clone size: -
D gene: -
CDR3 length: 13

CDR3 DNA: TGTGCCAGCAGCCCCGGGCACCTCGCGAAGACCCAGTACTTC
CDR3 protein: CASSPGHLAKTQYF
V gene: TRBV7-9
J gene: TRBJ2-5
clone size: -
D gene: -
CDR3 length: 14

CDR3 DNA: TGTGCCAGCAGCTTTGGTGCTAGCGGTACAAGTGAGCAGTTCTTC
CDR3 protein: CASSFGASGTSEQFF
V gene: TRBV7-9
J gene: TRBJ2-1
clone size: -
D gene: TRBD2
CDR3 length: 15

CDR3 DNA: TGTGCCAGCAGTGAGGCTCTCACAGATACGCAGTATTTT
CDR3 protein: CASSEALTDTQYF
V gene: TRBV6-4
J gene: TRBJ2-3
clone size: many
D gene: -
CDR3 length: 13

CDR3 DNA: TGTGCCAGCAGCTTAGTGGGGGCTAGCGTAGACAATGAGCAGTTCTTC
CDR3 protein: CASSLVGASVDNEQFF
V gene: TRBV7-2
J gene: TRBJ2-1
clone size: -
D gene: -
CDR3 length: 16

CDR3 DNA: TGTGCCAGCAGACACCGGGACAGGGGCCACTCACCCCTCCACTTT
CDR3 protein: CASRHRDRGHSPLHF
V gene: TRBV27
J gene: TRBJ1-6
clone size: few
D gene: TRBD1
CDR3 length: 15

CDR3 DNA: TGTGCCAGCCGGTCCCTCGGAGAGACCCAGTACTTC
CDR3 protein: CASRSLGETQYF
V gene: TRBV6-5
J gene: TRBJ2-5
clone size: -
D gene: -
CDR3 length: 12

CDR3 DNA: TGCAGCGTTGATTTTAGGAATGAGCAGTTCTTC
CDR3 protein: CSVDFRNEQFF
V gene: TRBV29-1
J gene: TRBJ2-1
clone size: many
D gene: -
CDR3 length: 11

CDR3 DNA: TGCGCCAGCAGCCACGTTGGGGAGGGCGACACCGGGGAGCTGTTTTTT
CDR3 protein: CASSHVGEGDTGELFF
V gene: TRBV5-1
J gene: TRBJ2-2
clone size: -
D gene: TRBD2
CDR3 length: 16

CDR3 DNA: TGCAGCGTTGGTTTCCGACAGGCTGGGACCGGGGAGCTGTTTTTT
CDR3 protein: CSVGFRQAGTGELFF
V gene: TRBV29-1
J gene: TRBJ2-2
clone size: many
D gene: -
CDR3 length: 15

CDR3 DNA: TGTGCCAGCAGCCCGCCGACTAGCGGGAGTTTCAATGAGCAGTTCTTC
CDR3 protein: CASSPPTSGSFNEQFF
V gene: TRBV5-4
J gene: TRBJ2-1
clone size: -
D gene: TRBD2
CDR3 length: 16

CDR3 DNA: TGCAGTGCCAGGTCAGGGGTCTGGACTGAAGCTTTCTTT
CDR3 protein: CSARSGVWTEAFF
V gene: TRBV20-1
J gene: TRBJ1-1
clone size: many
D gene: -
CDR3 length: 13

CDR3 DNA: TGTGCCAGCAGTTACTCCTTGGGTGGGATAGGTGAGCAGTTCTTC
CDR3 protein: CASSYSLGGIGEQFF
V gene: TRBV6-5
J gene: TRBJ2-1
clone size: many
D gene: -
CDR3 length: 15

CDR3 DNA: TGCGCCAGCAGCCAAGAAACTACCTTATACAATGAGCAGTTCTTC
CDR3 protein: CASSQETTLYNEQFF
V gene: TRBV4-3
J gene: TRBJ2-1
clone size: many
D gene: -
CDR3 length: 15

CDR3 DNA: TGTGCCAGCAGGGGACTAGCGGGAGGTCCCTACAATGAGCAGTTCTTC
CDR3 protein: CASRGLAGGPYNEQFF
V gene: TRBV12-3/TRBV12-4
J gene: TRBJ2-1
clone size: many
D gene: TRBD2
CDR3 length: 16

CDR3 DNA: TGCGCCAGCAGCTTAGACAGGGGTACGAATTCACCCCTCCACTTT
CDR3 protein: CASSLDRGTNSPLHF
V gene: TRBV5-1
J gene: TRBJ1-6
clone size: few
D gene: TRBD1
CDR3 length: 15

CDR3 DNA: TGCGCCAGCAGAGGAGCGGTCAGTTACGAGCAGTACTTC
CDR3 protein: CASRGAVSYEQYF
V gene: TRBV5-1
J gene: TRBJ2-7
clone size: -
D gene: -
CDR3 length: 13

CDR3 DNA: TGTGCCAGCGTCAGGGACCCGAGCTCCTACAATGAGCAGTTCTTC
CDR3 protein: CASVRDPSSYNEQFF
V gene: TRBV6-5
J gene: TRBJ2-1
clone size: many
D gene: -
CDR3 length: 15

CDR3 DNA: TGTGCCAGCAGTTTAGCGCAGACAGGGTTCGGGGAGCTGTTTTTT
CDR3 protein: CASSLAQTGFGELFF
V gene: TRBV12-3/TRBV12-4
J gene: TRBJ2-2
clone size: -
D gene: TRBD1
CDR3 length: 15

CDR3 DNA: TGTGCCTTGGAGAGGAACACTGAAGCTTTCTTT
CDR3 protein: CALERNTEAFF
V gene: TRBV30
J gene: TRBJ1-1
clone size: many
D gene: -
CDR3 length: 11

CDR3 DNA: TGTGCCAGCAGTTTGGGGGGCGGCGTACCCTACGAGCAGTACTTC
CDR3 protein: CASSLGGGVPYEQYF
V gene: TRBV27
J gene: TRBJ2-7
clone size: -
D gene: -
CDR3 length: 15

CDR3 DNA: TGTGCCAGCAGCTACGGGACTAAAGAGACCCAGTACTTC
CDR3 protein: CASSYGTKETQYF
V gene: TRBV6-5
J gene: TRBJ2-5
clone size: -
D gene: TRBD2
CDR3 length: 13

CDR3 DNA: TGCGCCAGCAGCCAAGATGGAGTAGCGGGATTTTATGAGCAGTTCTTC
CDR3 protein: CASSQDGVAGFYEQFF
V gene: TRBV4-3
J gene: TRBJ2-1
clone size: many
D gene: TRBD2
CDR3 length: 16

CDR3 DNA: TGCGCCAGCAGGTCCGGGTCCTCCTACGAGCAGTACTTC
CDR3 protein: CASRSGSSYEQYF
V gene: TRBV5-1
J gene: TRBJ2-7
clone size: many
D gene: -
CDR3 length: 13

CDR3 DNA: TGTGCCAGCACCCATTGGACAGGGATAAATCAGCCCCAGCATTTT
CDR3 protein: CASTHWTGINQPQHF
V gene: TRBV12-3/TRBV12-4
J gene: TRBJ1-5
clone size: few
D gene: TRBD1
CDR3 length: 15

CDR3 DNA: TGTGCCAGCAGTCCGGACTACATTCAAGAGACCCAGTACTTC
CDR3 protein: CASSPDYIQETQYF
V gene: TRBV12-3/TRBV12-4
J gene: TRBJ2-5
clone size: -
D gene: -
CDR3 length: 14

CDR3 DNA: TGCAGTGCTAGAGACGGACTAGCGGGAGGGCCGGATGAGCAGTTCTTC
CDR3 protein: CSARDGLAGGPDEQFF
V gene: TRBV20-1
J gene: TRBJ2-1
clone size: many
D gene: TRBD2
CDR3 length: 16

CDR3 DNA: TGTGCCAGCAGGCGGACAGGGGGCGAGTCCTACGAGCAGTACTTC
CDR3 protein: CASRRTGGESYEQYF
V gene: TRBV6-2/TRBV6-3
J gene: TRBJ2-7
clone size: -
D gene: TRBD1
CDR3 length: 15

CDR3 DNA: TGTGCCAGCAGCCAAGTACTTTCGGGAGGAGGAGGAGATACGCAGTATTTT
CDR3 protein: CASSQVLSGGGGDTQYF
V gene: TRBV14
J gene: TRBJ2-3
clone size: -
D gene: TRBD2
CDR3 length: 17

CDR3 DNA: TGTGCCAGCAGTGCCGGAGCAGTTCATCGAGATACGCAGTATTTT
CDR3 protein: CASSAGAVHRDTQYF
V gene: TRBV12-3/TRBV12-4
J gene: TRBJ2-3
clone size: many
D gene: -
CDR3 length: 15

CDR3 DNA: TGTGCCAGCAGTTTGGGTAGCGGAGGGTACGAGCAGTACTTC
CDR3 protein: CASSLGSGGYEQYF
V gene: TRBV27
J gene: TRBJ2-7
clone size: few
D gene: -
CDR3 length: 14

CDR3 DNA: TGCGGGACAGGGACCAGTAACTATGGCTACACCTTC
CDR3 protein: CGTGTSNYGYTF
V gene: TRBV20-1
J gene: TRBJ1-2
clone size: few
D gene: TRBD1
CDR3 length: 12

CDR3 DNA: TGTGCCAGCAGTTTATTAGCTAGCGGGAAGTACGAGCAGTACTTC
CDR3 protein: CASSLLASGKYEQYF
V gene: TRBV28
J gene: TRBJ2-7
clone size: -
D gene: TRBD2
CDR3 length: 15

CDR3 DNA: TGCAGCGCCCACAATACAGGGGATGCACAAGAGACCCAGTACTTC
CDR3 protein: CSAHNTGDAQETQYF
V gene: TRBV29-1
J gene: TRBJ2-5
clone size: few
D gene: TRBD1
CDR3 length: 15